This T cell receptor beta chain was sequenced during a study of long-term antiretroviral therapy in people with HIV. Study-wide background: Collection dates of the earliest samples fall about a decade before the 2015 immediate-ART recommendation. Study conclusions and caveats: CDR3 length ranges were narrower in HIV repertoires than in controls. Transplant donor controls retained higher diversity, though diversity increased after ART.

Trimming cost V 7 bases and J 6 bases; bases outside gene matches: 15. Germline V gene sequence: CDR1 MNHEY, CDR2 SMNVEV (reference sequence). CDR3 length: 17 residues. Until DNA extraction, the samples held between about 0.85-10 million cryopreserved PBMC. Points on this clone: What it binds is not known.

They ran version v3.0 of the immunoSEQ assay at survey level. Using immunoSEQ multiplex PCR, the repertoire was profiled, and TCRdb retains in-frame clones only, with some absent. This sample has roughly 40,000 clones, with less than 90% found just once. The sample in question was unsorted PBMCs, obtained just before starting antiretroviral therapy. The sequence derives from a young woman with HIV. The chain has TRBV27 and TRBJ2-3; 11 nucleotides align to TRBD2. In DNA, the CDR3 is TGTGCCAGCAATCCTACCCCGGGACTAGCGGCATCCGATACGCAGTATTTT. As protein: CASNPTPGLAASDTQYF.